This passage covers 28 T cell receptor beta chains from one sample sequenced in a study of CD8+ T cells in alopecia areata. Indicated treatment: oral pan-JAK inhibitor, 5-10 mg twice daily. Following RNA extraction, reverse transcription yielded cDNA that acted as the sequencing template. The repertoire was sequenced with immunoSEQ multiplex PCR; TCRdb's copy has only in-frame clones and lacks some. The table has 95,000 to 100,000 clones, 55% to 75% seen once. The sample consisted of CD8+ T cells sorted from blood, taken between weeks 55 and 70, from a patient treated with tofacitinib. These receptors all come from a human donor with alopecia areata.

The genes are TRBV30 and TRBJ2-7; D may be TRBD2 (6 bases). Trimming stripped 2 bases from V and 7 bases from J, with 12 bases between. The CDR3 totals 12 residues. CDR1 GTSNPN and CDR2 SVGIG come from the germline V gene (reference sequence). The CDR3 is CAWSPWGEEQYF. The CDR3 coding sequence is TGTGCCTGGAGTCCTTGGGGGGAAGAGCAGTACTTC.

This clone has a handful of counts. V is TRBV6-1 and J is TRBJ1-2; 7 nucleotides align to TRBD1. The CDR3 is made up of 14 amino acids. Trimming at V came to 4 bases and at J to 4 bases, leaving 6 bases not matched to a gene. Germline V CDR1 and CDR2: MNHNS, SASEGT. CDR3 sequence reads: CASSVPGQPYGYTF. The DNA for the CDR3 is TGTGCCAGCAGTGTACCGGGACAGCCCTATGGCTACACCTTC.

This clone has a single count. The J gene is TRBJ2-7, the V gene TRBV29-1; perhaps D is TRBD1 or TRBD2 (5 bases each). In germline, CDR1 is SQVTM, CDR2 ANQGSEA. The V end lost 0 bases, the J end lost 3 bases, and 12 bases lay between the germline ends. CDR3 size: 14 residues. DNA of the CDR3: TGCAGCGTTGAAGAGGGACGAGAGGGCTACGAGCAGTACTTC. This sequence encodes CSVEEGREGYEQYF.

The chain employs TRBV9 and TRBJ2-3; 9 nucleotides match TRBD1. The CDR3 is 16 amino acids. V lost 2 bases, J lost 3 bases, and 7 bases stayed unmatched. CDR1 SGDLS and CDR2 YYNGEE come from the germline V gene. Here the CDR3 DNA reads TGTGCCAGCAGCGTTACCGGAGGGACAGGGACAGATACGCAGTATTTT. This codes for CASSVTGGTGTDTQYF.

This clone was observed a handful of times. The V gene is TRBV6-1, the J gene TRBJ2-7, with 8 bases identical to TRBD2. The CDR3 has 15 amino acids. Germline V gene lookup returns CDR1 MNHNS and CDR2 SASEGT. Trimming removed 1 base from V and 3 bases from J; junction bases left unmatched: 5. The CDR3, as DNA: TGTGCCAGCAGTGAAGGGACAGCGGGAGTCTACGAGCAGTACTTC. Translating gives CASSEGTAGVYEQYF.

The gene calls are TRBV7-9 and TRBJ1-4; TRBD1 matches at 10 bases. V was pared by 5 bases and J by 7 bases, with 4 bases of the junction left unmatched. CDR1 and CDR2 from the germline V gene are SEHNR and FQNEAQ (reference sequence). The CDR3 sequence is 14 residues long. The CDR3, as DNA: TGTGCCAGCAGCGACAGGGGGCGGACTGAAAAACTGTTTTTT. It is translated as CASSDRGRTEKLFF.

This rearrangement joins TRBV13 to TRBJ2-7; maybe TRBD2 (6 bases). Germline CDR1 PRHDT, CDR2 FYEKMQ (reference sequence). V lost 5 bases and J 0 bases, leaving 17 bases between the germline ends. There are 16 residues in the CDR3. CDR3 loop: CASSRRNAGSSYEQYF. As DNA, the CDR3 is TGTGCCAGCAGCCGACGAAACGCGGGGAGCTCCTACGAGCAGTACTTC.

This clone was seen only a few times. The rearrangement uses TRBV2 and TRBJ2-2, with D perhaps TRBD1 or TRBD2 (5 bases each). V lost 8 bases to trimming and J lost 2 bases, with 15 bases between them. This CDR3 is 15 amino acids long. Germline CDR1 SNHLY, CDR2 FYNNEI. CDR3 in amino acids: CASGDPHENTGELFF. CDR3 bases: TGTGCCAGCGGGGACCCCCACGAAAACACCGGGGAGCTGTTTTTT.

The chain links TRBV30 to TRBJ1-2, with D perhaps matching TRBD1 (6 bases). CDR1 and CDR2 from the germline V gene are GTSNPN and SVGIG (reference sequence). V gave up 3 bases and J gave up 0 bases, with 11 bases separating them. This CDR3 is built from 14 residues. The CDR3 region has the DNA TGTGCCTGGAGCCATAGACAGGCTAACTATGGCTACACCTTC. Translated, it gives CAWSHRQANYGYTF.

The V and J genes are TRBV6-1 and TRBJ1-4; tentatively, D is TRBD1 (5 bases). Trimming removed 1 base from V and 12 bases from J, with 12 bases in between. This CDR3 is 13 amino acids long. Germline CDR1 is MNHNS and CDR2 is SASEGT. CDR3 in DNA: TGTGCCAGCAGTGAAGTCCACGCGGGGGAACTGTTTTTT. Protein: CASSEVHAGELFF.

The chain's CDR3 is CASSMDRRYTGELFF. CDR3 DNA: TGTGCCAGCAGCATGGACAGGAGATACACCGGGGAGCTGTTTTTT. J is TRBJ2-2 and V is TRBV5-6; TRBD1 agrees at 7 bases. Germline trimming cut 4 bases from V and 3 bases from J; bases unmatched to any gene: 6. Germline V gives CDR1 SGHDT, CDR2 YYEEEE. The CDR3 totals 15 residues. Full variable domain (remainder filled in from reference TRBV5-6 and TRBJ2-2): DAGVTQSPTHLIKTRGQQVTLRCSPKSGHDTVSWYQQALGQGPQFIFQYYEEEERQRGNFPDRFSGHQFPNYSSELNVNALLLGDSALYLCASSMDRRYTGELFFGEGSRLTVL.

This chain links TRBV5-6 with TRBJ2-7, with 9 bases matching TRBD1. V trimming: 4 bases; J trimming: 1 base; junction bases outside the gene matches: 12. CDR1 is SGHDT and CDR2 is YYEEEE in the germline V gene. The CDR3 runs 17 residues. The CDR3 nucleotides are TGTGCCAGCAGCCAGGGACAGGGCTTCCTCCAATCCTACGAGCAGTACTTC. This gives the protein CASSQGQGFLQSYEQYF.

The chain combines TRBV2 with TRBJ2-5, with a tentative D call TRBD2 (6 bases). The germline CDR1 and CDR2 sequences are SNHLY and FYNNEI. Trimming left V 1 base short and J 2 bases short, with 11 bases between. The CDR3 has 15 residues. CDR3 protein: CASSEVGDSQETQYF. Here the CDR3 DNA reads TGTGCCAGCAGTGAAGTGGGGGACTCACAAGAGACCCAGTACTTC.

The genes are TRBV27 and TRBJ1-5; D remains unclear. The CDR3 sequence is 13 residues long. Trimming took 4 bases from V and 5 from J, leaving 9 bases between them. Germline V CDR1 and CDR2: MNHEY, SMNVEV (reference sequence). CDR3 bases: TGTGCCAGCAGTTCCACAAATCATCAGCCCCAGCATTTT. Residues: CASSSTNHQPQHF.

CDR3 coding DNA: TGCAGCGTTGAAGAGGGCGGTAGGTGGGCAGATACGCAGTATTTT. As protein: CSVEEGGRWADTQYF. The rearrangement joins TRBV29-1 to TRBJ2-3, with D unresolved. The germline gives CDR1 SQVTM, CDR2 ANQGSEA. The CDR3 length is 15 residues. V dropped 0 bases and J dropped 4 bases, with 14 bases sitting between them.

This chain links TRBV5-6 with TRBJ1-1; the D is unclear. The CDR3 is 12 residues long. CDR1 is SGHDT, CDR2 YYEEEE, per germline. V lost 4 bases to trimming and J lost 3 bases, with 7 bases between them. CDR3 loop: CASSLWDTEAFF. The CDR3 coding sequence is TGTGCCAGCAGCCTGTGGGACACTGAAGCTTTCTTT. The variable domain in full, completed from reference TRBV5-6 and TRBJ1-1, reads DAGVTQSPTHLIKTRGQQVTLRCSPKSGHDTVSWYQQALGQGPQFIFQYYEEEERQRGNFPDRFSGHQFPNYSSELNVNALLLGDSALYLCASSLWDTEAFFGQGTRLTVV.

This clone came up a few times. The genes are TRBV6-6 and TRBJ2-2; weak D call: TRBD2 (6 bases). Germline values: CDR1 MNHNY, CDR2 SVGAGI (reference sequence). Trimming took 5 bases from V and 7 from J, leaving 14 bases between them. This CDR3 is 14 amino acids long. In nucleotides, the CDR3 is TGTGCCAGCAGTGCGGGGAGTATCGTCGGGGAGCTGTTTTTT. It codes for CASSAGSIVGELFF.

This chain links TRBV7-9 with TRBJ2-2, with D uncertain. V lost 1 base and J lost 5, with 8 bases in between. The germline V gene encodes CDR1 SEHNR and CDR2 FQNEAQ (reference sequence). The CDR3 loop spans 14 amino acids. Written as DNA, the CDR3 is TGTGCCAGCAGCTTAGGGGCGGAAACCGGGGAGCTGTTTTTT. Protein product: CASSLGAETGELFF.

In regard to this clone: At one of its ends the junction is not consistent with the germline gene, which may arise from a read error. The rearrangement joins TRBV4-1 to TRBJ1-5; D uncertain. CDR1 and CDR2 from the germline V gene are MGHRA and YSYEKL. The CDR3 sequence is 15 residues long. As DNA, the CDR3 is TGCGTCAGCAGCCAAGATAGGCGGGCTGATCAACCCCAGCATTTT. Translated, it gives CVSSQDRRADQPQHF.

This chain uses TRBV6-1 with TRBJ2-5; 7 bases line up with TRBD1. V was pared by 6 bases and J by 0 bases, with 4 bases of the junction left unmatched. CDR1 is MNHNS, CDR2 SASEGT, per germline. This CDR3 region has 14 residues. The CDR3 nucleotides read TGTGCCAGCAGAGCAGGGGGTTACCAAGAGACCCAGTACTTC. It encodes CASRAGGYQETQYF.

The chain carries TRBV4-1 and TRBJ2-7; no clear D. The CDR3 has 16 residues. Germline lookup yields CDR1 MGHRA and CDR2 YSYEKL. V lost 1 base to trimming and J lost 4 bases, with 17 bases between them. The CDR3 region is CASSQAGSRRVYEQYF. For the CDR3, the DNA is TGCGCCAGCAGCCAAGCAGGTTCCCGTCGGGTTTACGAGCAGTACTTC.

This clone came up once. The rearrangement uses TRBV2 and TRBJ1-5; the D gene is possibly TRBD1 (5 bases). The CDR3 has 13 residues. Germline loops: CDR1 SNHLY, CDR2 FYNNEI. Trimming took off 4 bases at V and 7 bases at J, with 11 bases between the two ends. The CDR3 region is CASSGTWEQPQHF. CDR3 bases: TGTGCCAGCAGTGGGACATGGGAGCAGCCCCAGCATTTT.

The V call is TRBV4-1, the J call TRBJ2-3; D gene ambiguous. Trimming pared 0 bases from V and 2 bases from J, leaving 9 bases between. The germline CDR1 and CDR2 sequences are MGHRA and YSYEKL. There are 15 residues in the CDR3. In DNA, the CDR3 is TGCGCCAGCAGCCAAGAAGGGTATATCACAGATACGCAGTATTTT. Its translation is CASSQEGYITDTQYF.

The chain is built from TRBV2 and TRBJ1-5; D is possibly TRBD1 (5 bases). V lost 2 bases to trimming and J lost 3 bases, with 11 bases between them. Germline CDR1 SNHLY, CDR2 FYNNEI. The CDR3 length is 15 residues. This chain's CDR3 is CASSEPGRDNQPQHF. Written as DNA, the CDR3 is TGTGCCAGCAGTGAACCGGGCAGGGACAATCAGCCCCAGCATTTT.

The CDR3 loop is CASSVEDRDTEAFF. In DNA form, the CDR3 reads TGTGCCAGCAGCGTAGAGGACAGGGACACTGAAGCTTTCTTT. The V and J genes are TRBV9 and TRBJ1-1; the match to TRBD1 covers 8 bases. This CDR3 has 14 residues. The V gene's germline CDR1 is SGDLS and CDR2 YYNGEE. The V gene end was trimmed by 0 bases and the J gene end by 3 bases; junction bases not matched to a gene: 1. Based on the CDR3 plus reference TRBV9 and TRBJ1-1, the full variable domain is DSGVTQTPKHLITATGQRVTLRCSPRSGDLSVYWYQQSLDQGLQFLIQYYNGEERAKGNILERFSAQQFPDLHSELNLSSLELGDSALYFCASSVEDRDTEAFFGQGTRLTVV.

CDR3 protein: CASSVRGLGAETQYF. In DNA, the CDR3 is TGTGCCAGCAGCGTCAGGGGACTTGGGGCAGAGACCCAGTACTTC. The V and J genes are TRBV9 and TRBJ2-5; D is possibly TRBD1 or TRBD2 (6 bases each). Germline CDR1 is SGDLS and CDR2 is YYNGEE. V was clipped by 2 bases and J by 4 bases, with 15 bases between them. This CDR3 has 15 amino acids.

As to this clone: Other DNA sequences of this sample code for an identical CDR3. CDR3 loop: CASSDYNEQFF. CDR3 coding DNA: TGTGCCAGCAGTGATTACAATGAGCAGTTCTTC. The rearrangement uses TRBV2 and TRBJ2-1; D is unresolved. Germline assignment: CDR1 SNHLY and CDR2 FYNNEI. V dropped 3 bases and J dropped 4 bases, with 1 base sitting between them. This CDR3 spans 11 amino acids.

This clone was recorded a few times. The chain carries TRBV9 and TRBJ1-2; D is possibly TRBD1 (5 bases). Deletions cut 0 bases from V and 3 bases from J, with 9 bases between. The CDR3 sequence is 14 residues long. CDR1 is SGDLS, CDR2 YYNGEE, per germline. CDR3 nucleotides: TGTGCCAGCAGCGTAGCTGTAGGGGACTATGGCTACACCTTC. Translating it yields CASSVAVGDYGYTF. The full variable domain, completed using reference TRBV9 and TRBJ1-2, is DSGVTQTPKHLITATGQRVTLRCSPRSGDLSVYWYQQSLDQGLQFLIQYYNGEERAKGNILERFSAQQFPDLHSELNLSSLELGDSALYFCASSVAVGDYGYTFGSGTRLTVV.